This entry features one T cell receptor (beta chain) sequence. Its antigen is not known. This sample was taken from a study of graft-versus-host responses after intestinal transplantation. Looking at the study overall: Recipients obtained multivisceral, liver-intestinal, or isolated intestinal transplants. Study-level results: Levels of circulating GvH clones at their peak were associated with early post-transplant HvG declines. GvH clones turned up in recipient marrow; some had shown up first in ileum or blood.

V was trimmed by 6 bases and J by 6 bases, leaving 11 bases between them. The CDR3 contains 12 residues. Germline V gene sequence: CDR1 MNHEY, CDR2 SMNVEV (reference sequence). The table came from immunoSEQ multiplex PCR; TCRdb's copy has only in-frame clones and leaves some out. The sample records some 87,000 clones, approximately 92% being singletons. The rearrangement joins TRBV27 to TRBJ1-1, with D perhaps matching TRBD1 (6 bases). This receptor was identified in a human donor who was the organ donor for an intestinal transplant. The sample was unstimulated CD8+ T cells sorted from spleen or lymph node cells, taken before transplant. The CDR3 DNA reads TGTGCCAGCAGCGTACAGGGCTCTGAAGCTTTCTTT. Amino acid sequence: CASSVQGSEAFF.